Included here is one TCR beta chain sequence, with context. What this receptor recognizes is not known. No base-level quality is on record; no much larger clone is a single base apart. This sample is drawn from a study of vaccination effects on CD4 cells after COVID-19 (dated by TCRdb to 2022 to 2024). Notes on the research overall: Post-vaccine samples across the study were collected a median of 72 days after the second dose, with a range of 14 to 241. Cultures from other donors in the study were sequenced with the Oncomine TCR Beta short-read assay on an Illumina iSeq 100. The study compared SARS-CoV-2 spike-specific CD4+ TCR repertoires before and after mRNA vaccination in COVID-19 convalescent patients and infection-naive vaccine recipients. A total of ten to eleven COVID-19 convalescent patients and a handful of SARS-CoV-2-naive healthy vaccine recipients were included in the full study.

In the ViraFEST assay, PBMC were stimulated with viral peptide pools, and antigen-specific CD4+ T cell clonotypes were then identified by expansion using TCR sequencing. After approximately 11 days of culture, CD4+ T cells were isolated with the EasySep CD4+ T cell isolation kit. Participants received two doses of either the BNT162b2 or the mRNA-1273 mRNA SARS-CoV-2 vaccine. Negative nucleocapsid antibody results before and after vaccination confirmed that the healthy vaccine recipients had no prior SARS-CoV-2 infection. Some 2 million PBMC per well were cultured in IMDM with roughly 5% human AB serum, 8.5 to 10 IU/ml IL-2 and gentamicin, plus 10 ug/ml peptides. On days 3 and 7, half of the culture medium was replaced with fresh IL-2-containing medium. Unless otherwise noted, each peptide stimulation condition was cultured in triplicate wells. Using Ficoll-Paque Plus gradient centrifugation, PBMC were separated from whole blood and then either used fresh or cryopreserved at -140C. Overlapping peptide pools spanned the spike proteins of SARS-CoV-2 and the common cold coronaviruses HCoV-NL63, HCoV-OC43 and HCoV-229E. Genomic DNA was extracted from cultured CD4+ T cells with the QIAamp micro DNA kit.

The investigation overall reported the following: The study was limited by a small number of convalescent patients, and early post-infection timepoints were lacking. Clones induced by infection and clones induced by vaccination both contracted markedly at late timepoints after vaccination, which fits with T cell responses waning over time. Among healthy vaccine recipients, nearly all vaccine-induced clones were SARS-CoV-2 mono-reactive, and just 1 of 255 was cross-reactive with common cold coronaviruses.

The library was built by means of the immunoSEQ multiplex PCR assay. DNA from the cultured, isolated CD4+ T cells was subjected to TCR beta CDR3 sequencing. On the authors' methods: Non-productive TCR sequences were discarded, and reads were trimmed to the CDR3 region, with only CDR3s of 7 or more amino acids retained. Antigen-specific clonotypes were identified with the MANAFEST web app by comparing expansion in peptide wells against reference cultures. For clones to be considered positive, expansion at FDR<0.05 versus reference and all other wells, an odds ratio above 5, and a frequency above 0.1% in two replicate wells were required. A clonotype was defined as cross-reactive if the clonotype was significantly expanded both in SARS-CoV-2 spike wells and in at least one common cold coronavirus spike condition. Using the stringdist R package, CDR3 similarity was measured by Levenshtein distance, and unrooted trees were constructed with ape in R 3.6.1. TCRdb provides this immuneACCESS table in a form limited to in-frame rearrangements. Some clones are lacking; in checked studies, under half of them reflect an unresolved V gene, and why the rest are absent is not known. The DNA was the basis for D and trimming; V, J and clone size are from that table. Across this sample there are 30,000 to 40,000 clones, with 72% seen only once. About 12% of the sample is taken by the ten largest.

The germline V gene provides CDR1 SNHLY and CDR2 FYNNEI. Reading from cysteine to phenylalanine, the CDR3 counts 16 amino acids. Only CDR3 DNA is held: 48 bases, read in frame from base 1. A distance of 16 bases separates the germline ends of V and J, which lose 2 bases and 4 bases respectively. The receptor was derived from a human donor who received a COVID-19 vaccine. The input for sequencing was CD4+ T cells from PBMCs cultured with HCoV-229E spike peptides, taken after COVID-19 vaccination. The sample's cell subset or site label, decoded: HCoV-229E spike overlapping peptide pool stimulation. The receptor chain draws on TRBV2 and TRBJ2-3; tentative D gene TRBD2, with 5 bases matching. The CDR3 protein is CASSERSGRMADTQYF. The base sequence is TGTGCCAGCAGTGAACGGTCGGGAAGGATGGCAGATACGCAGTATTTT.